This TCR beta chain was observed in a study of cytomegalovirus exposure and HLA in healthy donors. The V gene's germline CDR1 is SGHRS and CDR2 YFSETQ. This CDR3 is built from 15 residues. V trimming: 3 bases; J trimming: 7 bases; junction bases outside the gene matches: 8. As to this clone: The antigen is undetermined.

The study ran its PCR with 60 Vbeta and 13 Jbeta primers. Assay used: immunoSEQ multiplex PCR; TCRdb lists only in-frame clones, some missing. The table lists 140,000 or so clones, 80% to 90% of them singletons. The study, taken as a whole, reports: Researchers catalogued some 160 TCR beta chains as cytomegalovirus-associated.

The sequence derives from a woman between 35 and 50 years old in good health and CMV-seropositive. Sequences were obtained from PBMCs. The chain has TRBV5-1 and TRBJ2-7; 12 bases match TRBD1. The CDR3 reads CASSSAGQGAGEQYF. In DNA, the CDR3 is TGCGCCAGCAGCTCTGCGGGACAGGGGGCCGGGGAGCAGTACTTC.